This T cell receptor beta chain was retrieved from a study of blood T cells in healthy people across ages. CDR1 MGHDK and CDR2 SYGVNS come from the germline V gene. V lost 3 bases and J lost 4; bases outside the gene matches: 4. This CDR3 contains 14 residues. Through a sample-barcoded 5' primer and a J-beta primer mix, a second PCR was run for roughly 6 to 12 cycles. TCRdb recomputed calls from the 5' RACE reads with MiXCR, one row per CDR3 protein. The data contain roughly 680,000 distinct CDR3 sequences, under 25% of them singletons. This clonotype was picked up a small number of times. The sample taken for sequencing was blood. The TCR sequence derives from a man aged 70-80 years in good health. The J gene is TRBJ2-5, the V gene TRBV25-1, with 8 bases that match TRBD2. The CDR3 sequence: CASSDGLAGETQYF. The CDR3 region has the DNA TGTGCCAGCAGTGACGGTCTAGCGGGAGAGACCCAGTACTTC.